The 14 T cell receptor beta chains presented below share a single source sample, sequenced in a study of response to subunit inactivated influenza vaccine. MiXCR, applied by TCRdb to the RT-PCR reads, yields one record per CDR3 protein. The table has about 650,000 distinct CDR3 sequences, about 15% seen once. Sequenced material: PBMCs from blood, taken 11 to 12 days after vaccination. The receptors originated from a man aged 50-60 years who received an inactivated influenza vaccine.

The rearrangement uses TRBV6-2 or TRBV6-3 and TRBJ1-1; tentatively, D is TRBD1 (5 bases). CDR3 length equals 16 residues. Trimming shortened V by 3 bases and J by 3 bases, and 17 bases separated the two germline ends. Germline assignment: CDR1 MNHEY and CDR2 SVGEGT. The CDR3 nucleotides read TGTGCCAGCAGTTATCGGCAGGGAAGGAGGGACACTGAAGCTTTCTTT. It encodes CASSYRQGRRDTEAFF.

The V and J genes are TRBV12-3 or TRBV12-4 and TRBJ2-7, with 8 positions matching TRBD1. CDR3 length: 15 residues. V shed 6 bases and J 5 bases; nucleotides not matched to a gene: 12. CDR3 coding DNA: TGTGCCAGCAGCTCGATGGGGGGACAGGACCACGAGCAGTACTTC. Encoded protein: CASSSMGGQDHEQYF.

This clonotype was picked up a small number of times. The V gene is TRBV3-1, the J gene TRBJ2-7; the match to TRBD1 covers 8 bases. The V gene end was trimmed by 5 bases and the J gene end by 12 bases; junction bases not matched to a gene: 9. The CDR3 has 12 residues. The germline V gene has CDR1 LGHDT and CDR2 YNNKEL (reference sequence). CDR3 DNA sequence: TGTGCCAGCAGCTCTCTAGGGACAGGTTCGTACTTC. Its translation: CASSSLGTGSYF.

The chain uses TRBV4-3 and TRBJ1-2; TRBD1 is a possible D gene (6 bases). Germline CDR1 reads LGHNA; CDR2 reads YSLEER. The CDR3 is 13 amino acids. V lost 4 bases to trimming and J lost 8 bases, with 14 bases between them. CDR3 coding DNA: TGCGCCAGCAGCCCATGGAGGGGACACGGCTACACCTTC. It translates to CASSPWRGHGYTF.

The chain joins TRBV6-2 or TRBV6-3 to TRBJ2-7; 8 bases match TRBD1. This CDR3 has 13 residues. V shed 4 bases, J shed 6 bases, and the junction held 5 bases outside the gene matches. CDR1 and CDR2 (germline): MNHEY, SVGEGT. CDR3 loop: CASSSDRDAEQYF. The CDR3 DNA follows: TGTGCCAGCAGTTCGGACAGGGATGCCGAGCAGTACTTC.

This clonotype was detected ten times or more. The chain couples TRBV12-3 or TRBV12-4 to TRBJ2-1, with TRBD2 matching 11 bases. This CDR3 spans 15 amino acids. The J segment lost 10 bases and the V segment lost 4 bases, leaving 9 bases of the junction unmatched. CDR3 sequence: CASSSTSGSHGEQFF. CDR3 nucleotides: TGTGCCAGCAGTTCCACTAGCGGGAGCCATGGAGAGCAGTTCTTC.

This clonotype was detected ten times or more. The chain recombines TRBV20-1 with TRBJ2-5; TRBD2 might be the D (7 bases). Trimming pared 0 bases from V and 9 bases from J, leaving 14 bases between. The CDR3 loop spans 13 amino acids. Germline-derived CDR1 and CDR2 are DFQATT and SNEGSKA (reference sequence). As DNA, the CDR3 is TGCAGTGCTAGAGAGGGGGGGGCCTGGGCCCAGTACTTC. Translation gives CSAREGGAWAQYF.

In this sample, this clonotype turned up a few times. The chain has TRBV3-1 and TRBJ2-2, with TRBD2 matching 9 bases. The CDR3 sequence is 17 residues long. V trimming: 0 bases; J trimming: 8 bases; junction bases outside the gene matches: 10. The germline CDR1 and CDR2 sequences are LGHDT and YNNKEL (reference sequence). The CDR3 here is CASSQDWLAGISGELFF. CDR3 DNA: TGTGCCAGCAGCCAAGACTGGCTAGCGGGAATATCGGGGGAGCTGTTTTTT.

This clonotype was counted many times. This rearrangement joins TRBV3-1 to TRBJ2-1, with no clear D. CDR3 length: 13 residues. Germline V gene lookup returns CDR1 LGHDT and CDR2 YNNKEL (reference sequence). V was pared by 4 bases and J by 3 bases, with 7 bases between. CDR3 amino acids: CASSPENYNEQFF. CDR3 in DNA: TGTGCCAGCAGCCCAGAGAACTACAATGAGCAGTTCTTC.

This clonotype was found a few times. CDR3 bases: TGTGCCAGTATGAAGAGGAGGGGTAGAGGAACTGAAGCTTTCTTT. This encodes CASMKRRGRGTEAFF. The chain joins TRBV2 to TRBJ1-1; possible D gene TRBD1, 5 bases. The V gene's germline CDR1 is SNHLY and CDR2 FYNNEI. This CDR3 region has 15 residues. The V end was cut by 9 bases, the J end by 5 bases, with 22 bases between.

In its sample, this clonotype was seen many times. The chain joins TRBV5-1 to TRBJ2-5; TRBD2 agrees at 13 bases. The germline V gene encodes CDR1 SGHRS and CDR2 YFSETQ. J lost 1 base, V lost 5 bases, and 5 bases had no gene match. The CDR3 length is 16 residues. The CDR3 sequence is CASRSGTSGVQETQYF. The CDR3 DNA is TGCGCCAGCAGATCCGGGACTAGCGGGGTCCAAGAGACCCAGTACTTC.

This clonotype was counted between two and nine times. The chain couples TRBV12-3 or TRBV12-4 to TRBJ1-5, with a tentative D call TRBD1 (5 bases). V was trimmed by 5 bases and J by 6 bases, leaving 14 bases between them. The CDR3 is made up of 14 amino acids. The CDR3 sequence: CASSRGTQSQPQHF. The CDR3 DNA follows: TGTGCCAGCAGTCGCGGGACCCAATCTCAGCCCCAGCATTTT.

This clonotype has only a few counts. The rearrangement links TRBV2 to TRBJ2-3, with 12 bases lining up with TRBD2. V was clipped by 8 bases and J by 6 bases; unmatched bases: 15. This CDR3 has 17 amino acids. Germline CDR1 reads SNHLY; CDR2 reads FYNNEI. The CDR3 reads CASSTGLAGGPTDTQYF. CDR3 nucleotide sequence: TGTGCCAGCTCAACTGGGCTAGCGGGAGGGCCCACCGATACGCAGTATTTT.

This clonotype was detected only a few times. The genes are TRBV5-1 and TRBJ2-3, with 7 nucleotides matching TRBD1. The CDR3 runs to 16 residues. Trimming took 0 bases from V and 4 from J; bases not matched to a gene: 8. CDR1 SGHRS and CDR2 YFSETQ come from the germline V gene. The CDR3 protein is CASSLAPPGTADTQYF. DNA for the CDR3: TGCGCCAGCAGCTTGGCCCCGCCCGGGACAGCAGATACGCAGTATTTT.